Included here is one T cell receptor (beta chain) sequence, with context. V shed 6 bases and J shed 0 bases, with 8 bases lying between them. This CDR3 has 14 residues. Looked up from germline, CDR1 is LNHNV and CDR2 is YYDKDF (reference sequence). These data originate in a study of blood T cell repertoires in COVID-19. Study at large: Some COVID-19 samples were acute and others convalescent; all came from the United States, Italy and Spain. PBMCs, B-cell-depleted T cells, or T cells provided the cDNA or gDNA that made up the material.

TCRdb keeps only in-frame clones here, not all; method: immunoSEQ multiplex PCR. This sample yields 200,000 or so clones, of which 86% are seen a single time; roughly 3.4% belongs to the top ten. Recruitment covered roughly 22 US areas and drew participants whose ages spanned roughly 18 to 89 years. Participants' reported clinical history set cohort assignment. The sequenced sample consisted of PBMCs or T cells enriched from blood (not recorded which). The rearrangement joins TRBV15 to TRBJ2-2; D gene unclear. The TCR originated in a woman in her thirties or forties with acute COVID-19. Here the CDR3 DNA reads TGTGCCACCAGTCAGCTAGCGAACACCGGGGAGCTGTTTTTT. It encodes CATSQLANTGELFF.